The rows below give T cell receptor beta chains drawn from one sample of a study of shared clonotypes between healthy human individuals. The data were produced by immunoSEQ multiplex PCR, yet TCRdb's version contains in-frame clones alone and is incomplete. Found here are millions of clones, about 92% of them singletons; the top ten hold under 2%. Sequencing input: naive CD8+ T cells from PBMCs. The receptors shown here come from a man aged 18 to 30 in good health. Some clones in this sample may be carry-over from other donors' samples. CDR3s include the opening cysteine and the closing phenylalanine or tryptophan. The D gene is left open where the match is weak. For some rows the clone size is stated as once, few or many, or as a class when expanded; others skip it.

TRBV10-3,NA,NA,TRBJ2-1,CAISESGGGNEQFF,TGTGCCATCAGTGAGTCTGGGGGCGGCAATGAGCAGTTCTTC
TRBV6-5,NA,NA,TRBJ2-7,CASGMNRDLSYEQYF,TGTGCCAGCGGTATGAACCGGGACCTCTCCTACGAGCAGTACTTC
TRBV30,NA,TRBD1,TRBJ1-4,CAWSTQGEKLFF,TGTGCCTGGAGTACACAGGGGGAAAAACTGTTTTTT
TRBV4-1,NA,NA,TRBJ1-3,CASSQEMGGISGNTIYF,TGCGCCAGCAGCCAAGAGATGGGGGGCATCAGTGGAAACACCATATATTTT
TRBV27,NA,TRBD2,TRBJ2-2,CASSLTGLAGAHTGELFF,TGTGCCAGCAGTTTAACGGGACTAGCGGGAGCCCACACCGGGGAGCTGTTTTTT
TRBV7-8,NA,NA,TRBJ1-5,CASSLAPTVTGHRDYSNQPQHF,TGTGCCAGCAGCTTAGCCCCGACTGTAACAGGGCACAGAGATTATAGCAATCAGCCCCAGCATTTT
TRBV4-1,NA,NA,TRBJ2-3,CASSQIPRSTDTQYF,TGCGCCAGCAGCCAAATTCCGAGGAGCACAGATACGCAGTATTTT
TRBV6-5,NA,TRBD2,TRBJ2-5,CASSYAGDAKTQYF,TGTGCCAGCAGTTACGCGGGAGACGCAAAGACCCAGTACTTC
TRBV7-9,NA,NA,TRBJ2-3,CASSGNRDLTDTQYF,TGTGCCAGCAGCGGTAACAGGGACCTCACAGATACGCAGTATTTT
TRBV5-4,NA,NA,TRBJ2-5,CASSSWAQSQETQYF,TGTGCCAGCAGCTCCTGGGCGCAGTCCCAAGAGACCCAGTACTTC
TRBV6-1,NA,NA,TRBJ2-7,CASSEIRAAWEQYF,TGTGCCAGCAGTGAAATAAGGGCAGCGTGGGAGCAGTACTTC
TRBV30,NA,NA,TRBJ1-6,CAFSWGPIGSPLHF,TGTGCCTTTTCCTGGGGCCCTATAGGTTCACCCCTCCACTTT
TRBV5-4,NA,TRBD1,TRBJ2-7,CASSYPDRTSYEQYF,TGTGCCAGCAGCTATCCGGACAGGACGTCCTACGAGCAGTACTTC
TRBV5-6,NA,NA,TRBJ2-3,CASRPRLSTDTQYF,TGTGCCAGCAGACCTCGGCTTAGCACAGATACGCAGTATTTT
TRBV19,NA,NA,TRBJ1-1,CASMGEQNTEAFF,TGTGCCAGTATGGGGGAGCAGAACACTGAAGCTTTCTTT
TRBV7-2,NA,TRBD2,TRBJ2-3,CASSSPSSGTSTDTQYF,TGTGCCAGCAGCTCGCCATCTAGCGGTACTAGCACAGATACGCAGTATTTT
TRBV5-1,NA,NA,TRBJ1-4,CASSLGGRIEKLFF,TGCGCCAGCAGCTTGGGAGGGAGGATCGAAAAACTGTTTTTT
TRBV7-9,NA,NA,TRBJ1-5,CASSPAGNQPQHF,TGTGCCAGCAGCCCAGCGGGTAATCAGCCCCAGCATTTT
TRBV10-2,NA,NA,TRBJ2-1,CASSESRSGAAGEQFF,TGCGCCAGCAGTGAGTCGAGGAGCGGAGCCGCCGGGGAGCAGTTCTTC
TRBV4-3,NA,TRBD2,TRBJ2-7,CASSQGLAETYEQYF,TGCGCCAGCAGCCAAGGCCTAGCGGAGACCTACGAGCAGTACTTC
TRBV7-9,NA,TRBD2,TRBJ2-7,CASSLASGRIYEQYF,TGTGCCAGCAGCTTAGCGAGCGGGAGAATCTACGAGCAGTACTTC
TRBV7-9,NA,TRBD1,TRBJ2-5,CASSPRTGSPQETQYF,TGTGCCAGCAGCCCGCGGACAGGGTCCCCGCAAGAGACCCAGTACTTC
TRBV10-1,NA,TRBD2,TRBJ2-3,CASSSNVLASGDPDTQYF,TGCGCCAGCAGCAGCAACGTTTTGGCTAGCGGGGACCCAGATACGCAGTATTTT
TRBV9,NA,NA,TRBJ2-1,CASSVRGEQFF,TGTGCCAGCAGCGTAAGAGGTGAGCAGTTCTTC
TRBV4-1,NA,TRBD2,TRBJ2-2,CASSQTSGSLLHTGELFF,TGCGCCAGCAGCCAAACTAGCGGGAGTTTACTCCACACCGGGGAGCTGTTTTTT
TRBV11-2,NA,TRBD2,TRBJ2-7,CASSQGGSGSYREQYF,TGTGCCAGCAGCCAGGGGGGTAGCGGGAGTTATCGCGAGCAGTACTTC
TRBV7-9,NA,TRBD2,TRBJ2-7,CASSARTSGTYEQYF,TGTGCCAGCAGCGCCCGGACTAGCGGTACCTACGAGCAGTACTTC
TRBV6-5,NA,NA,TRBJ2-7,CASSYGGFADEQYF,TGTGCCAGCAGTTACGGGGGGTTTGCGGACGAGCAGTACTTC
TRBV7-9,NA,TRBD2,TRBJ2-1,CASSWGLAGGDEQFF,TGTGCCAGCAGCTGGGGCCTAGCGGGAGGGGATGAGCAGTTCTTC
TRBV5-8,NA,NA,TRBJ2-7,CASSLTHEQYF,TGTGCCAGCAGCTTGACCCACGAGCAGTACTTC
TRBV7-9,NA,TRBD1,TRBJ2-7,CASSLARGQGVEQYF,TGTGCCAGCAGCTTAGCGCGGGGACAGGGGGTCGAGCAGTACTTC
TRBV7-9,NA,TRBD2,TRBJ2-4,CASSLGGPSGRVAKNIQYF,TGTGCCAGCAGCTTAGGCGGTCCTAGCGGGAGAGTAGCCAAAAACATTCAGTACTTC
TRBV29-1,NA,NA,TRBJ1-4,CSVDSGNEKLFF,TGCAGCGTTGATAGTGGGAATGAAAAACTGTTTTTT
TRBV27,NA,NA,TRBJ1-1,CASSTSVGDMNTEAFF,TGTGCCAGCAGTACCTCCGTGGGGGATATGAACACTGAAGCTTTCTTT
TRBV19,NA,NA,TRBJ2-3,CASSPERTSTDTQYF,TGTGCCAGCAGCCCGGAGAGAACTAGCACAGATACGCAGTATTTT
TRBV10-3,NA,NA,TRBJ2-1,CAISESWDRRPDRSSYNEQFF,TGTGCCATCAGTGAGTCATGGGACCGACGCCCAGACAGGAGCTCCTACAATGAGCAGTTCTTC
TRBV11-2,NA,NA,TRBJ2-1,CASSLVFWDEQFF,TGTGCCAGCAGCTTAGTATTTTGGGATGAGCAGTTCTTC
TRBV7-3,NA,TRBD2,TRBJ2-1,CASSPLGGLAGSWVHNEQFF,TGTGCCAGCAGCCCGCTCGGGGGACTAGCGGGCTCTTGGGTACACAATGAGCAGTTCTTC
TRBV20-1,NA,NA,TRBJ1-2,CSAITDMRYTF,TGCAGTGCTATCACGGACATGCGCTACACCTTC
TRBV27,NA,NA,TRBJ1-5,CASSFLPDSNQPQHF,TGTGCCAGCAGCTTCTTACCGGACAGTAATCAGCCCCAGCATTTT
TRBV11-2,NA,NA,TRBJ1-1,CASSDTSRTTNTEAFF,TGTGCCAGCAGCGATACTTCCCGGACAACGAACACTGAAGCTTTCTTT
TRBV28,NA,TRBD2,TRBJ2-3,CASSWTSGNTDTQYF,TGTGCCAGCAGTTGGACTAGCGGGAACACAGATACGCAGTATTTT
TRBV28,NA,NA,TRBJ2-1,CASSFRVNEQFF,TGTGCCAGCAGTTTCCGGGTAAATGAGCAGTTCTTC
TRBV4-2,few,NA,TRBJ1-1,CASSQEHSLNTEAFF,TGTGCCAGCAGCCAAGAGCACAGCCTGAACACTGAAGCTTTCTTT
TRBV9,NA,NA,TRBJ2-2,CASSPSFGSGELFF,TGTGCCAGCAGCCCCAGTTTTGGTAGCGGGGAGCTGTTTTTT
TRBV10-1,few,NA,TRBJ1-1,CASSEGQGGAEAFF,TGCGCCAGCAGTGAGGGGCAGGGAGGCGCTGAAGCTTTCTTT
TRBV5-5,NA,NA,TRBJ1-2,CASSPRPGASNYGYTF,TGTGCCAGCAGCCCCCGGCCAGGAGCATCTAACTATGGCTACACCTTC
TRBV6-1,once,NA,TRBJ2-6,CASSERNSGANVLTF,TGTGCCAGCAGTGAGCGGAACTCTGGGGCCAACGTCCTGACTTTC
TRBV27,NA,NA,TRBJ1-1,CASSLGGTGAEAFF,TGTGCCAGCAGTCTTGGGGGTACTGGGGCTGAAGCTTTCTTT
TRBV9,NA,TRBD2,TRBJ2-5,CASSSRTSGETQYF,TGTGCCAGCAGCTCACGGACTAGTGGGGAGACCCAGTACTTC
TRBV7-9,NA,NA,TRBJ2-7,CASSLDSFFSYEQYF,TGTGCCAGCAGCTTAGACAGTTTTTTCTCCTACGAGCAGTACTTC
TRBV9,NA,NA,TRBJ2-7,CASSGSSNEQYF,TGTGCCAGCAGTGGGAGCAGCAACGAGCAGTACTTC
TRBV11-2,NA,TRBD2,TRBJ2-3,CASSWRGSDTQYF,TGTGCCAGCAGCTGGCGGGGGTCGGATACGCAGTATTTT
TRBV6-1,few,NA,TRBJ1-1,CASSGTVNTEAFF,TGTGCCAGCAGTGGCACAGTTAACACTGAAGCTTTCTTT
TRBV7-2,NA,TRBD2,TRBJ2-7,CASRWTSGSYEQYF,TGTGCCAGCAGGTGGACTAGCGGGAGCTACGAGCAGTACTTC
TRBV28,NA,NA,TRBJ1-5,CASSFGTGRQPQHF,TGTGCCAGCAGTTTCGGAACAGGGAGGCAGCCCCAGCATTTT
TRBV4-1,NA,NA,TRBJ2-7,CASSQVVGVSYEQYF,TGCGCCAGCAGCCAAGTGGTGGGAGTCTCCTACGAGCAGTACTTC